Reported below is one TCR beta chain. The data were taken from a study of blood T cell repertoires in COVID-19. Study at large: T cells, B-cell-depleted T cells, or PBMCs provided the cDNA or gDNA that served as material.

Some clones are missing from TCRdb's copy, which holds only in-frame ones; the method was immunoSEQ multiplex PCR. The repertoire consists of roughly 400,000 clones, with 88% occurring once and the leading ten covering about 1.5%. This study enrolled people aged 18 to 89 from about two dozen US geographic areas. CDR3 length: 15 residues. Germline V gene lookup returns CDR1 MNHEY and CDR2 SVGAGI. V was pared by 6 bases and J by 6 bases, with 13 bases of the junction left unmatched. Sample: PBMCs or T cells enriched from blood (not recorded which). The TCR was taken from a young woman who had been exposed to COVID-19. The genes are TRBV6-5 and TRBJ1-2, with TRBD1 matching over 7 bases. The CDR3 protein is CASSRLDRDLHGYTF. CDR3 coding DNA: TGTGCCAGCAGCCGACTTGACAGGGATTTGCATGGCTACACCTTC.